These 10 T cell receptor beta chains came from one sample sequenced in a study of T cell responses to AZD1222 COVID-19 vaccine. The protocol was immunoSEQ multiplex PCR, while the TCRdb copy is restricted to in-frame clones and leaves out a portion. The table records about 130,000 clones, around 90% of them present only once. The specimen was peripheral blood, collected 28 days after the second AZD1222 dose. The receptors originated from an adult who received the AZD1222 COVID-19 vaccine.

The rearrangement links TRBV27 to TRBJ1-5; D not resolved. The CDR3 covers 12 residues. Between the trimmed V and J ends, which lost 6 bases and 7 bases, there was a span of 10 bases. CDR1 is MNHEY, CDR2 SMNVEV, per germline (reference sequence). The CDR3 reads CASRRPGQPQHF. CDR3 sequence (DNA): TGTGCCAGCAGACGTCCCGGACAGCCCCAGCATTTT.

The V and J genes are TRBV6-5 and TRBJ1-1; 8 bases map to TRBD1. Germline CDR1 MNHEY, CDR2 SVGAGI. The junction had 5 bases not matched to a gene; V was cut back by 5 bases and J by 3 bases. This CDR3 contains 14 residues. CDR3 residues: CASSTGGRYTEAFF. Here the CDR3 DNA reads TGTGCCAGCAGTACAGGGGGTAGGTACACTGAAGCTTTCTTT.

V is TRBV18 and J is TRBJ1-1; D perhaps matches TRBD1 (5 bases). V lost 0 bases and J lost 3, with 11 bases in between. The CDR3 runs 15 residues. Germline values: CDR1 KGHSH, CDR2 LQKENI. The CDR3 region is CASSPPTAGDTEAFF. Here the CDR3 DNA reads TGTGCCAGCTCACCACCGACGGCGGGGGACACTGAAGCTTTCTTT.

The chain couples TRBV6-5 to TRBJ1-6; D is ambiguous. Germline V gene sequence: CDR1 MNHEY, CDR2 SVGAGI. This CDR3 region has 14 residues. Trimming cost V 2 bases and J 13 bases, with 15 bases left between them. The CDR3: CASSYSTGPGPLHF. The CDR3 coding sequence is TGTGCCAGCAGTTACAGCACCGGCCCCGGGCCCCTCCACTTT.

For this clone: Other nucleotide sequences in the sample specify the same CDR3. In nucleotides, the CDR3 is TGTGCCAGCTCCCTAGGGGATCAGCCCCAGCATTTT. It codes for CASSLGDQPQHF. The chain links TRBV12-3 or TRBV12-4 to TRBJ1-5; the D gene is possibly TRBD1 (5 bases). V lost 8 bases and J lost 5, with 10 bases in between. CDR3 length: 12 residues.

This clone showed up just a few times. V is TRBV19 and J is TRBJ2-7; unclear D gene. V was clipped by 5 bases and J by 1 base, with 9 bases between them. Germline CDR1 and CDR2: LNHDA and SQIVND (reference sequence). The CDR3 has 13 residues. CDR3 amino acids: CASSLDSSYEQYF. The CDR3 region has the DNA TGTGCCAGTAGTCTCGACTCATCCTACGAGCAGTACTTC. Looking up the rest from reference TRBV19 and TRBJ2-7 gives the full variable domain: DGGITQSPKYLFRKEGQNVTLSCEQNLNHDAMYWYRQDPGQGLRLIYYSQIVNDFQKGDIAEGYSVSREKKESFPLTVTSAQKNPTAFYLCASSLDSSYEQYFGPGTRLTVT.

This sequence joins TRBV5-1 and TRBJ1-2; a possible D gene is TRBD1 (6 bases). The CDR3 is 15 amino acids. V was clipped by 6 bases and J by 0 bases, with 15 bases between them. Germline V CDR1 and CDR2: SGHRS, YFSETQ. CDR3 residues: CASTGPGQPNYGYTF. The DNA for the CDR3 is TGCGCCAGCACCGGACCGGGACAACCTAACTATGGCTACACCTTC.

This clone was seen just once. The J gene is TRBJ2-3, the V gene TRBV12-5; TRBD2 might be the D (5 bases). The CDR3 contains 14 residues. CDR1 and CDR2 from the germline V gene are LGHNT and FRNRAP. The ends were cut back, 7 bases at V and 1 base at J, with 12 bases in the middle. This chain's CDR3 is CASASGVGTDTQYF. In nucleotides, the CDR3 is TGTGCTAGTGCCTCCGGGGTTGGCACAGATACGCAGTATTTT.

The chain combines TRBV2 with TRBJ1-1, with 8 bases identical to TRBD1. The CDR3 consists of 15 residues. Looked up from germline, CDR1 is SNHLY and CDR2 is FYNNEI. J was trimmed by 1 base and V by 4 bases; bases with no gene match: 5. The chain's CDR3 is CASSGQGFANTEAFF. As DNA, the CDR3 is TGTGCCAGCAGTGGACAGGGGTTTGCGAACACTGAAGCTTTCTTT. Variable domain in full (rest from reference TRBV2 and TRBJ1-1): EPEVTQTPSHQVTQMGQEVILRCVPISNHLYFYWYRQILGQKVEFLVSFYNNEISEKSEIFDDQFSVERPDGSNFTLKIRSTKLEDSAMYFCASSGQGFANTEAFFGQGTRLTVV.

This chain links TRBV28 with TRBJ1-4, with D maybe TRBD1 (5 bases). The germline CDR1 and CDR2 sequences are MDHEN and SYDVKM. CDR3 length equals 14 residues. V lost 2 bases and J lost 6, with 10 bases in between. Here the CDR3 reads CASSLDSQDEKLFF. The DNA for the CDR3 is TGTGCCAGCAGTTTAGACAGCCAGGATGAAAAACTGTTTTTT.